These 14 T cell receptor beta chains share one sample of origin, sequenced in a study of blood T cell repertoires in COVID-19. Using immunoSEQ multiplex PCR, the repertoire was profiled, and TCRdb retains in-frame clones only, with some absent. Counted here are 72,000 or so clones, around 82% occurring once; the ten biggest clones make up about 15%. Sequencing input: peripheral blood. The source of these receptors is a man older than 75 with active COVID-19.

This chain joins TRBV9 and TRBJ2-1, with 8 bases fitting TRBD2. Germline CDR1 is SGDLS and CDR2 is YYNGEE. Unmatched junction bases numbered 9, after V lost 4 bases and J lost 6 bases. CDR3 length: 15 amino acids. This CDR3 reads CASSKVTGGANEQFF. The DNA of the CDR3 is TGTGCCAGCAGCAAAGTAACGGGAGGGGCCAATGAGCAGTTCTTC.

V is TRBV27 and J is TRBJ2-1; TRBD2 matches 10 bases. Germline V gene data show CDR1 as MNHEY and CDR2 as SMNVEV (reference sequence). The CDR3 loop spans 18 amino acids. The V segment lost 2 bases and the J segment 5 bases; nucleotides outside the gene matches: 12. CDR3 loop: CASSLEGALAGGHNEQFF. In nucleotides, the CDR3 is TGTGCCAGCAGTTTAGAAGGGGCCTTAGCGGGGGGCCACAATGAGCAGTTCTTC.

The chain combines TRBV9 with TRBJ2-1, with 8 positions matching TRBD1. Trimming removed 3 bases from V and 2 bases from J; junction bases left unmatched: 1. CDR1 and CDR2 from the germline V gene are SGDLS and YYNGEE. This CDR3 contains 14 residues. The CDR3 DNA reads TGTGCCAGCAGCGGGGGACAGGCCTACAATGAGCAGTTCTTC. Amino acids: CASSGGQAYNEQFF.

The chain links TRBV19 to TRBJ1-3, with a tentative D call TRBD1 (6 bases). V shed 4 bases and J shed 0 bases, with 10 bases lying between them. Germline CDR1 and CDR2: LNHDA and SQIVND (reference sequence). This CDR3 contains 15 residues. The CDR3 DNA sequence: TGTGCCAGTAGTAGATCGGACAGCTCTGGAAACACCATATATTTT. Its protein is CASSRSDSSGNTIYF. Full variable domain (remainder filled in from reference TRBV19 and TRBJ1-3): DGGITQSPKYLFRKEGQNVTLSCEQNLNHDAMYWYRQDPGQGLRLIYYSQIVNDFQKGDIAEGYSVSREKKESFPLTVTSAQKNPTAFYLCASSRSDSSGNTIYFGEGSWLTVV.

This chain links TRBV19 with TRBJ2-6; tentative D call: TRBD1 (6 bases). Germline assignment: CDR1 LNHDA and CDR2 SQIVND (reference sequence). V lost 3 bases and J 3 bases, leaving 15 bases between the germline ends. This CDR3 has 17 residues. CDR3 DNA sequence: TGTGCCAGTAGTATGGGCAGGGGCGGGTTTGGGGCCAACGTCCTGACTTTC. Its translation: CASSMGRGGFGANVLTF.

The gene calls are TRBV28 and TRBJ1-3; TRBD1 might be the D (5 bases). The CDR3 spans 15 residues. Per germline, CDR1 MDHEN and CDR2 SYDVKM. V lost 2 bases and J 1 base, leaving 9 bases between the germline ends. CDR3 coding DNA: TGTGCCAGCAGTTTAAATCAGGGTTCTGGAAACACCATATATTTT. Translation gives CASSLNQGSGNTIYF.

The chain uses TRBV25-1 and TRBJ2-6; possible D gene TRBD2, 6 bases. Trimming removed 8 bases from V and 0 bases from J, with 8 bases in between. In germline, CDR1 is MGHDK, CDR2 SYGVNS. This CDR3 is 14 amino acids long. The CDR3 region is CASRGDSGANVLTF. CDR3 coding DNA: TGTGCCAGCCGCGGGGACTCTGGGGCCAACGTCCTGACTTTC.

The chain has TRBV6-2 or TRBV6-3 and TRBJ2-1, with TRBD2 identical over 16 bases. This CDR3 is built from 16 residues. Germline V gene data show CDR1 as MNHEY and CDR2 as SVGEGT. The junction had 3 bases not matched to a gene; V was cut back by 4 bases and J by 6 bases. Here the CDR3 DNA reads TGTGCCAGCAGTTCCGGGACTAGCGGGGGGGGCAATGAGCAGTTCTTC. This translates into CASSSGTSGGGNEQFF.

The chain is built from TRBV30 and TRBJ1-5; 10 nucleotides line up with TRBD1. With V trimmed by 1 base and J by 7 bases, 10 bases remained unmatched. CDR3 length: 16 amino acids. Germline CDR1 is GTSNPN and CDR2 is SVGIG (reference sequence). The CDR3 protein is CAWSGLGQGQGQPQHF. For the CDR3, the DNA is TGTGCCTGGAGTGGTCTGGGACAGGGGCAAGGACAGCCCCAGCATTTT.

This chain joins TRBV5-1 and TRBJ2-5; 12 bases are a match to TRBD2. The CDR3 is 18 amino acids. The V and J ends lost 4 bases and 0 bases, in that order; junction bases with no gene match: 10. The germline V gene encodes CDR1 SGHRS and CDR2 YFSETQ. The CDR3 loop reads CASSPGLLAGGYQETQYF. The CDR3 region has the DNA TGCGCCAGCAGCCCCGGCTTACTAGCGGGGGGATACCAAGAGACCCAGTACTTC.

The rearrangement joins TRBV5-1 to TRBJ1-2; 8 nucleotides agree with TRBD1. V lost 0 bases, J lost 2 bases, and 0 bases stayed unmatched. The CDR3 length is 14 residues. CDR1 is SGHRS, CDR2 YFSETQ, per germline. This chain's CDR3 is CASSLGQGNYGYTF. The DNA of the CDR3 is TGCGCCAGCAGCTTGGGACAGGGGAACTATGGCTACACCTTC.

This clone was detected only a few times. CDR3 in DNA: TGTGCCAGCAGCCTACCTGTTCGTGGCTACGAGCAGTACTTC. Its translation: CASSLPVRGYEQYF. The V call is TRBV7-2, the J call TRBJ2-7; D is undetermined. Per the germline V gene, CDR1 is SGHTA and CDR2 is FQGNSA. This CDR3 comprises 14 residues. V shed 5 bases and J shed 3 bases, with 14 bases lying between them. The whole variable domain, remainder taken from reference TRBV7-2 and TRBJ2-7, is GAGVSQSPSNKVTEKGKDVELRCDPISGHTALYWYRQSLGQGLEFLIYFQGNSAPDKSGLPSDRFSAERTGGSVSTLTIQRTQQEDSAVYLCASSLPVRGYEQYFGPGTRLTVT.

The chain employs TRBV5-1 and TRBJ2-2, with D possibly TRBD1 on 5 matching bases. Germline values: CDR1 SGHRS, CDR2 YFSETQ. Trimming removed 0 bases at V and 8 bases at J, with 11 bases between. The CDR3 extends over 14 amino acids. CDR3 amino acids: CASSLGGSKGELFF. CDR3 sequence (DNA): TGCGCCAGCAGCTTGGGGGGCTCGAAAGGGGAGCTGTTTTTT. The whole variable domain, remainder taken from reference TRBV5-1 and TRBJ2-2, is KAGVTQTPRYLIKTRGQQVTLSCSPISGHRSVSWYQQTPGQGLQFLFEYFSETQRNKGNFPGRFSGRQFSNSRSEMNVSTLELGDSALYLCASSLGGSKGELFFGEGSRLTVL.

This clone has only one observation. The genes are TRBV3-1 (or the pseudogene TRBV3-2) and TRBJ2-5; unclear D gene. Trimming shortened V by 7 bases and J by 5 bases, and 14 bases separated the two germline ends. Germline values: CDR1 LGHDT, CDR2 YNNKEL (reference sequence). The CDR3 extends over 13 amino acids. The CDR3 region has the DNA TGTGCCAGCACGACCGGGTCCTGGGAGACCCAGTACTTC. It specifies CASTTGSWETQYF.